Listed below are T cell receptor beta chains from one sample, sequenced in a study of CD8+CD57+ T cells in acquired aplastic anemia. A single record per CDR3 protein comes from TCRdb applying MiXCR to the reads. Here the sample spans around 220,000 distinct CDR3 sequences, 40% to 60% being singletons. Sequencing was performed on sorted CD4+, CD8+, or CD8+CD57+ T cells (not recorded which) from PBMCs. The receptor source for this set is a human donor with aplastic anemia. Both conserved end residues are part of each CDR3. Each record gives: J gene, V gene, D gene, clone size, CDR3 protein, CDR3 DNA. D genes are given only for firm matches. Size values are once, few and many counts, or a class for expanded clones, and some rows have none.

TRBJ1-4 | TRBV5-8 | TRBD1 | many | CASSKDRVEEKLFF | TGTGCCAGCAGCAAGGACAGGGTCGAAGAAAAACTGTTTTTT
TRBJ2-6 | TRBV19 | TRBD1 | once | CASSQQGAVLGSGANVLTF | TGTGCCAGTAGTCAACAGGGGGCTGTATTAGGATCTGGGGCCAACGTCCTGACTTTC
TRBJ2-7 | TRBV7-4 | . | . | CASSPGGILTYEQYF | TGTGCCAGCAGCCCAGGGGGGATTTTAACCTACGAGCAGTACTTC
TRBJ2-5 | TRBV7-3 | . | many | CASSTVAQETQYF | TGTGCCAGCAGCACGGTGGCCCAAGAGACCCAGTACTTC
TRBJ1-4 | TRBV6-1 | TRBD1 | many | CASSEGTGVGKLFF | TGTGCCAGCAGTGAAGGGACAGGAGTGGGAAAACTGTTTTTT
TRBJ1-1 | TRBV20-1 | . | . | CSARPEKNEAFF | TGCAGTGCTAGACCTGAGAAGAATGAAGCTTTCTTT
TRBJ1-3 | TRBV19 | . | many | CASSKDFGNTIYF | TGTGCCAGTAGTAAAGACTTTGGAAACACCATATATTTT
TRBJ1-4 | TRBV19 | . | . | CASSSTGITNEKLFF | TGTGCCAGTAGCTCAACAGGGATCACTAATGAAAAACTGTTTTTT
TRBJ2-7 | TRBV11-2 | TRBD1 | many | CASSFQGQFYEQYF | TGTGCCAGCAGCTTCCAGGGACAGTTCTACGAGCAGTACTTC
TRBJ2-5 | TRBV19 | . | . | CASSAAGVETQYF | TGTGCCAGTTCGGCAGCAGGGGTAGAGACCCAGTACTTC
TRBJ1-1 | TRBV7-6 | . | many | CASSLEGRAFF | TGTGCCAGCAGCTTAGAGGGACGAGCTTTCTTT
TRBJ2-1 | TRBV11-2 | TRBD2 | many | CASSFGSGEEQFF | TGTGCCAGCAGCTTCGGTAGCGGGGAAGAGCAGTTCTTC
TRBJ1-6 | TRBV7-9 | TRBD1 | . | CASSSGDRPYSPLHF | TGTGCCAGCAGCTCGGGGGACAGGCCGTATTCACCCCTCCACTTT
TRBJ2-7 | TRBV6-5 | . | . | CASGREGEQYF | TGTGCCAGCGGCAGGGAAGGCGAGCAGTACTTC
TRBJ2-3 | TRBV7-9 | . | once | CASIFSTAASDTQYF | TGTGCCAGCATCTTTTCAACGGCTGCCTCAGATACGCAGTATTTT
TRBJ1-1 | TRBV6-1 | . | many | CASSEGLDTEAFF | TGTGCCAGCAGTGAGGGCCTGGACACTGAAGCTTTCTTT
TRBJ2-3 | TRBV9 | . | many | CASSVIPGEADTQYF | TGTGCCAGCAGCGTAATTCCTGGGGAAGCAGATACGCAGTATTTT
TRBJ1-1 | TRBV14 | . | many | CASRQQGPRTEAFF | TGTGCCAGCAGGCAACAGGGTCCCCGGACTGAAGCTTTCTTT
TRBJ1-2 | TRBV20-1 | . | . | CSARAAQGSSDGYTF | TGCAGTGCTAGGGCAGCCCAGGGGTCATCGGATGGCTACACCTTC
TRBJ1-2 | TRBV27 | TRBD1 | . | CASRGTGRNYGYTF | TGTGCCAGCAGGGGGACAGGTCGTAACTATGGCTACACCTTC
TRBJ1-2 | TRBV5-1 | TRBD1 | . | CASSPVVAGGFYGYTF | TGCGCCAGCAGCCCGGTCGTGGCAGGGGGCTTCTATGGCTACACCTTC
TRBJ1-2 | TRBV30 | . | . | CAWSASSAANYGYTF | TGTGCCTGGAGTGCCTCGTCCGCGGCTAACTATGGCTACACCTTC
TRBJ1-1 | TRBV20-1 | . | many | CSARVSPAGNTEAFF | TGCAGTGCTAGAGTCTCCCCGGCGGGGAACACTGAAGCTTTCTTT
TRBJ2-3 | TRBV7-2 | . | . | CASSLEGSLLNTQYF | TGTGCCAGCAGCTTAGAGGGCAGTTTACTAAATACGCAGTATTTT
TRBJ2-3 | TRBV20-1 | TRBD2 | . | CSASSGRTSTDTQYF | TGCAGTGCTAGTAGCGGGAGGACCAGCACAGATACGCAGTATTTT
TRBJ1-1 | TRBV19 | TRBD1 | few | CASSKPGQGAKNTEAFF | TGTGCCAGTAGTAAACCGGGACAGGGGGCGAAGAACACTGAAGCTTTCTTT
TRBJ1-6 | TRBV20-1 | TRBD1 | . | CSASGTGRSPLHF | TGCAGTGCTTCCGGGACAGGGCGTTCACCCCTCCACTTT
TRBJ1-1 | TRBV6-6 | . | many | CASKRVNTEAFF | TGTGCCAGCAAAAGAGTGAACACTGAAGCTTTCTTT
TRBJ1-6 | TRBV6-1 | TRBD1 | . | CASSIWPGQGTSPLHF | TGTGCCAGCAGTATATGGCCGGGACAGGGGACTTCACCCCTCCACTTT
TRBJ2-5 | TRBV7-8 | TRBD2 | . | CASSFGGGSETQYF | TGTGCCAGCAGCTTTGGCGGGGGTTCGGAGACCCAGTACTTC
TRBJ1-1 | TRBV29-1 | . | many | CSVGLKNEAFF | TGCAGCGTGGGCTTGAAAAATGAAGCTTTCTTT